This T cell receptor (beta chain) was identified during a study of blood T cell repertoires in COVID-19. Study summary: Material from acute and convalescent COVID-19 was sourced from the United States, Italy and Spain. In each case, the material was cDNA or gDNA derived from T cells, B-cell-depleted T cells, or PBMCs.

Cohort 3 recovery required two negative PCRs, clearance, or symptom resolution. Assay: immunoSEQ multiplex PCR; the TCRdb copy retains only in-frame clones and omits some. This table has around 260,000 clones, approximately 90% appearing once. The sequencing sample was made of PBMCs or T cells enriched from blood (not recorded which). This clonotype originated in a woman between 25 and 40 years old who had recovered from COVID-19.

In DNA, the CDR3 is TGTGCCAGCAGCCAAGAGGGACAGCGACCTGTGAACTATGGCTACACCTTC. This codes for CASSQEGQRPVNYGYTF. The rearrangement joins TRBV4-2 to TRBJ1-2; 7 bases line up with TRBD1. The CDR3 totals 17 residues. With 0 bases clipped from V and 2 bases from J, the junction kept 9 bases outside the gene matches. Germline CDR1 is LGHNA and CDR2 is YNFKEQ.